The clone carrying this T cell receptor (beta chain) was detected once. Its cognate antigen is unknown. The sample comes from a study of cytomegalovirus exposure and HLA in healthy donors. Study as a whole: The same platform as the roughly 700 first-cohort repertoires was used for the 95 to 150 validation repertoires, a later analysis reported.

General observations from the study: The tendency of first-cohort TCR clusters to co-occur in the roughly 130 validation repertoires emerged from a later analysis. It was 150 to 200 TCR beta chains that were listed as cytomegalovirus-associated. Most TCR sequences showed up rarely, but some public TCRs showed up in many donors.

The protocol was immunoSEQ multiplex PCR, while the TCRdb copy is restricted to in-frame clones and leaves out a portion. The table has about 180,000 clones, 85% seen once. With 2 bases removed from V and 0 bases from J, the gap between germline ends came to 11 bases. This CDR3 region has 15 residues. CDR1 is MGHRA, CDR2 YSYEKL, per germline. The chain uses TRBV4-1 and TRBJ2-7; TRBD1 might be the D (7 bases). This receptor was obtained from a man aged 18 to 30 in good health and CMV-seropositive. Sequencing used PBMCs. The CDR3 region is CASSQNRGLSYEQYF. The CDR3 DNA follows: TGCGCCAGCAGCCAAAACAGGGGACTCTCCTACGAGCAGTACTTC.